These T cell receptor beta chains were read from a single sample in a study of blood T cell repertoires in COVID-19. Generated by immunoSEQ multiplex PCR, the TCRdb table keeps only in-frame clones and is missing some. The repertoire holds hundreds of thousands of clones, with more than 90% as singletons. The material sequenced was PBMCs or T cells enriched from blood (not recorded which). These receptors were collected from a man aged 60 to 69 who had recovered from COVID-19. The CDR3 runs from the conserved cysteine through the conserved F or W. D genes are given only for firm matches. The size of a clone is reported for some rows only, either as once, few or many, or as a class for expanded clones.

>TRBJ1-6|-|TRBV2|TRBD1
TGTGCCAGCAGGCCGGACAGGTTAAATTCACCCCTCCACTTT
CASRPDRLNSPLHF
>TRBJ1-2|-|TRBV25-1|-
TGTGCCAGCAGTGGATCAGGAGGCGCCAGCTATGGCTACACCTTC
CASSGSGGASYGYTF
>TRBJ2-3|-|TRBV19|TRBD2
TGTGCCAGTAGGGAGACTAGCGGGAGGGGGGTAGATACGCAGTATTTT
CASRETSGRGVDTQYF
>TRBJ1-4|once|TRBV3-1/TRBV3-2|-
TGTGCCAGCAGCCAAGTCCCAGTAAATGAAAAACTGTTTTTT
CASSQVPVNEKLFF
>TRBJ1-3|-|TRBV9|-
TGTGCCAGCAGCGTAGCCTCAGCCCTAGCATCTGGAAACACCATATATTTT
CASSVASALASGNTIYF
>TRBJ2-2|-|TRBV7-2|TRBD1
TGTGCCAGCAGCTTAAACCGGGACAGGGGAACCGGGGAGCTGTTTTTT
CASSLNRDRGTGELFF
>TRBJ1-2|-|TRBV4-3|-
TGCGCCAGCAGCCAAGAGTCAGCGGCCTCGGCTAACTATGGCTACACCTTC
CASSQESAASANYGYTF
>TRBJ1-6|once|TRBV7-8|TRBD1
TGTGCCAGCAGCTTAAGCGACAGGGCCTTGGGTTATAATTCACCCCTCCACTTT
CASSLSDRALGYNSPLHF
>TRBJ1-1|-|TRBV5-1|TRBD1
TGCGCCAGCAGTCAGGACAGGTACGATAGTACTGAAGCTTTCTTT
CASSQDRYDSTEAFF
>TRBJ1-5|-|TRBV12-3/TRBV12-4|-
TGTGCCAGCAGTTTAGCCGAGGGACAGCCCCAGCATTTT
CASSLAEGQPQHF
>TRBJ1-2|-|TRBV10-3|-
TGTGCCATCAGTGAGGAACAGGGAAACTATGGCTACACCTTC
CAISEEQGNYGYTF
>TRBJ2-1|-|TRBV7-9|-
TGTGCCAGCAGCTGGGGTCCGGGGTACTCCTACAATGAGCAGTTCTTC
CASSWGPGYSYNEQFF
>TRBJ2-2|-|TRBV16|TRBD2
TGTGCCAGCAGCCTGACGATAGCGGGACGGTGGGAATCCGGGGAGCTGTTTTTT
CASSLTIAGRWESGELFF
>TRBJ2-1|few|TRBV7-9|TRBD2
TGTGCCAGCAGCTTAGGCGCTAGCGGGAGGTCCGCCTACAATGAGCAGTTCTTC
CASSLGASGRSAYNEQFF
>TRBJ1-4|-|TRBV5-1|-
TGCGCCAGCAGCATAGGACAGAATAATGAAAAACTGTTTTTT
CASSIGQNNEKLFF
>TRBJ2-1|-|TRBV2|TRBD2
TGTGCCAGCAGTGAGCTCCTAGCGGGAGCAGATGAGCAGTTCTTC
CASSELLAGADEQFF
>TRBJ1-4|-|TRBV5-5|-
TGTGCCAGCAGCTTTGGCACGGAGGGGGAAAAACTGTTTTTT
CASSFGTEGEKLFF
>TRBJ1-5|-|TRBV19|-
TGTGCCAGTAGTATAAAGGCGCCCGGAGCCCAGCATTTT
CASSIKAPGAQHF
>TRBJ1-1|-|TRBV3-1/TRBV3-2|-
TGTGCCAGCAGCCAAGATGGGCAGATTGAAGCTTTCTTT
CASSQDGQIEAFF
>TRBJ2-1|-|TRBV9|TRBD2
TGTGCCAGCAGCGTAGGTGGGAGGGCCCCAAATGAGCAGTTCTTC
CASSVGGRAPNEQFF
>TRBJ1-2|-|TRBV7-9|-
TGTGCCAGCAGCCTTGGACCAGGGTCCGGCTACACCTTC
CASSLGPGSGYTF
>TRBJ1-2|-|TRBV6-5|-
TGTGCCAGCAGTTACATAGGAGGGTCTGGCTACACCTTC
CASSYIGGSGYTF